This T cell receptor (beta chain) was observed in a study of resident and recirculating memory T cells in vitiligo listed by TCRdb under 2018. Background for the entire study: The study took epidermis from shave biopsies of two lesional and two nonlesional sites, plus PBMCs, from each of a few stable vitiligo patients for TCR beta sequencing. Without any cell sorting, samples were homogenized immediately before genomic DNA was extracted using the Qiagen DNeasy Blood & Tissue Kit. The goal of the human TCR beta sequencing was to check whether lesional vitiligo skin contained specific clones that differed from the clones found in nonlesional skin and blood.

Concerning this clone: Its antigen target is currently unknown. The record has no base qualities; no much larger clone is one base away.

The V end loses 3 bases and the J end loses 7 bases, and a stretch of 13 bases separates them. CDR1 and CDR2, per the germline V gene, are SGHTA and FQGNSA. From the cysteine up to the phenylalanine, the CDR3 has a length of 15 residues. Solely the CDR3 DNA is kept, with 45 bases framed from the first base. The full study reports these points: Even within a single patient, overlap and correlation analysis found no significant repertoire overlap between any biopsies apart from each lesion compared with itself. TCR sequences were not shared across biopsy sites or across patients, which suggests that different T cell clones infiltrate different lesions, a pattern described as private specificity. No single dominant TCR clone was found, and clonality differed from one vitiligo lesion to another. Mechanistic studies in the future are needed to assess how much the detected T cell clones and the human Trm pools versus Tcm pools each contribute.

The immunoSEQ hsTCRB kit was used to amplify TCR beta chains from genomic DNA. The immunoSEQ service sequenced the TCR beta libraries on an Illumina MiSeq instrument. The original methods were these. Analysis of the repertoire data was performed with the immunoSEQ Analyzer. The clones in this table, taken by TCRdb from immuneACCESS, are in-frame only. Not every clone is retained; where verified, under half of the shortfall comes from an unresolved V gene, and the cause of the rest is unknown. V, J and clone size are taken as reported in that table, and D and trimming were inferred from the DNA itself. The sample contains 55,000 to 75,000 clones, approximately 90% of them found a single time. The ten largest clones take up 4.9% of the sample. A patient's vitiligo counted as stable when the lesions had not changed at all during the previous 6 months. Stable patients also had to lack confetti depigmentation, a clinical sign of active vitiligo. Patients who had been treated within the previous three months were excluded. PBMCs were isolated from heparinized blood by Ficoll density gradient centrifugation and then flash-frozen.

The specimen was blood. The clonotype originates from a male donor with vitiligo. The V gene is TRBV7-2 and the J gene is TRBJ1-6, with the D segment identity uncertain. The CDR3 here reads CASSFMADLNSPLHF. Here is the DNA: TGTGCCAGCAGCTTCATGGCGGATCTCAATTCACCCCTCCACTTT.